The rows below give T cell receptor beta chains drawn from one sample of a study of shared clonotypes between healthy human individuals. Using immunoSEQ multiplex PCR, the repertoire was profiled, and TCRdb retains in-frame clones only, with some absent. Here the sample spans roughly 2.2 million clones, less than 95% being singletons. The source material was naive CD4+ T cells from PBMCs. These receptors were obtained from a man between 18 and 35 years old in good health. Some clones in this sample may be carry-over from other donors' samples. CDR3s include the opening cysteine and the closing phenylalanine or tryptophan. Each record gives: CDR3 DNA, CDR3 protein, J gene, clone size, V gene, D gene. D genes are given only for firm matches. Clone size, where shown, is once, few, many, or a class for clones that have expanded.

CDR3 DNA: TGCGCCAGCAGCTTGAGGGGGGGTGTCGTCAATGAAAAACTGTTTTTT; CDR3 protein: CASSLRGGVVNEKLFF; J gene: TRBJ1-4; clone size: -; V gene: TRBV5-1; D gene: -
CDR3 DNA: TGTGCCAGCAGCTTAAGGGCTAGCGGGCGTAGCACAGATACGCAGTATTTT; CDR3 protein: CASSLRASGRSTDTQYF; J gene: TRBJ2-3; clone size: -; V gene: TRBV7-3; D gene: TRBD2
CDR3 DNA: TGTGCCAGCAGACAGGGCCCCACTGAAGCTTTCTTT; CDR3 protein: CASRQGPTEAFF; J gene: TRBJ1-1; clone size: few; V gene: TRBV2; D gene: -
CDR3 DNA: TGTGCCAGCAGTTGGGAGGGGGAGCTGTTTTTT; CDR3 protein: CASSWEGELFF; J gene: TRBJ2-2; clone size: -; V gene: TRBV28; D gene: -
CDR3 DNA: TGCGCCAGCAGCTCGGGACTAGCGGCGATCTACGAGCAGTACTTC; CDR3 protein: CASSSGLAAIYEQYF; J gene: TRBJ2-7; clone size: -; V gene: TRBV5-1; D gene: TRBD2
CDR3 DNA: TGCGCCAGCAGCTCCGGACACGGATCTTACGAGCAGTACTTC; CDR3 protein: CASSSGHGSYEQYF; J gene: TRBJ2-7; clone size: -; V gene: TRBV5-1; D gene: -
CDR3 DNA: TGTGCCAGCAGCCCGCACGTTGTGGGTGAGCAGTTCTTC; CDR3 protein: CASSPHVVGEQFF; J gene: TRBJ2-1; clone size: -; V gene: TRBV11-3; D gene: -
CDR3 DNA: TGTGCCAGCAGCGTAGACGACAGGGGGAGATACGAGCAGTACTTC; CDR3 protein: CASSVDDRGRYEQYF; J gene: TRBJ2-7; clone size: -; V gene: TRBV9; D gene: TRBD1
CDR3 DNA: TGCAGCCTCACATTGTGGGGTGGCTACACCTTC; CDR3 protein: CSLTLWGGYTF; J gene: TRBJ1-2; clone size: -; V gene: TRBV20-1; D gene: -
CDR3 DNA: TGTGCCAGCAGTTTTATCGGCCCAACCTACGAGCAGTACTTC; CDR3 protein: CASSFIGPTYEQYF; J gene: TRBJ2-7; clone size: -; V gene: TRBV28; D gene: -
CDR3 DNA: TGTGCCAGCAGTTCCCAGACAGGGAATCGTGCTTTCTTT; CDR3 protein: CASSSQTGNRAFF; J gene: TRBJ1-1; clone size: -; V gene: TRBV28; D gene: TRBD1
CDR3 DNA: TGTGCCAGCACCGCCGGGGGGTTGAGGCAGTACTTC; CDR3 protein: CASTAGGLRQYF; J gene: TRBJ2-7; clone size: -; V gene: TRBV28; D gene: TRBD2
CDR3 DNA: TGTGCCAGCAGCGACCCGTTGGGCAGATCAGATACGCAGTATTTT; CDR3 protein: CASSDPLGRSDTQYF; J gene: TRBJ2-3; clone size: -; V gene: TRBV9; D gene: -
CDR3 DNA: TGTGCCAGCAGCCAAGATCGGACGATCCCCTCTGGGGCCAACGTCCTGACTTTC; CDR3 protein: CASSQDRTIPSGANVLTF; J gene: TRBJ2-6; clone size: -; V gene: TRBV14; D gene: -
CDR3 DNA: TGTGCCAGCAGCTTAACGGGTGGGAGAACGTACGAGCAGTACTTC; CDR3 protein: CASSLTGGRTYEQYF; J gene: TRBJ2-7; clone size: -; V gene: TRBV7-8; D gene: -
CDR3 DNA: TGTGCCAGTAGTAGACAGGGGGCAGGGTACGAGCAGTACTTC; CDR3 protein: CASSRQGAGYEQYF; J gene: TRBJ2-7; clone size: -; V gene: TRBV19; D gene: TRBD1
CDR3 DNA: TGTGCCAGCAGTGGAGATAATCAGCCCCAGCATTTT; CDR3 protein: CASSGDNQPQHF; J gene: TRBJ1-5; clone size: -; V gene: TRBV2; D gene: -
CDR3 DNA: TGTGCCAGCAGCTTACAGAGAGCAACCGGGGAGCTGTTTTTT; CDR3 protein: CASSLQRATGELFF; J gene: TRBJ2-2; clone size: once; V gene: TRBV7-3; D gene: -
CDR3 DNA: TGTGCCAGCAGTGATCTAGCGGGAGCTGCAGATACGCAGTATTTT; CDR3 protein: CASSDLAGAADTQYF; J gene: TRBJ2-3; clone size: -; V gene: TRBV6-1; D gene: TRBD2
CDR3 DNA: TGTGCCAGCTCACCGGGTTTTGGTTCCTACGAGCAGTACTTC; CDR3 protein: CASSPGFGSYEQYF; J gene: TRBJ2-7; clone size: -; V gene: TRBV18; D gene: -